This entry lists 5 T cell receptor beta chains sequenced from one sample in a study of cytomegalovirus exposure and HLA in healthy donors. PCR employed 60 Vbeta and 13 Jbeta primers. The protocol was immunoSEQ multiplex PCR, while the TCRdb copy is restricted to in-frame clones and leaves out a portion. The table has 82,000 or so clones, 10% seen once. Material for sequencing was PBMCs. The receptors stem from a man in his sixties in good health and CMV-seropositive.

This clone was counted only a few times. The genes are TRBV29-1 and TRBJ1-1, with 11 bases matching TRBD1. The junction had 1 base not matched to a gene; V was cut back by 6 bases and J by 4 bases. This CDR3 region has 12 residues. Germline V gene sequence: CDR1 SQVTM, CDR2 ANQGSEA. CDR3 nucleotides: TGCAGCGTGGGGACAGGGGGCACTGAAGCTTTCTTT. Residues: CSVGTGGTEAFF.

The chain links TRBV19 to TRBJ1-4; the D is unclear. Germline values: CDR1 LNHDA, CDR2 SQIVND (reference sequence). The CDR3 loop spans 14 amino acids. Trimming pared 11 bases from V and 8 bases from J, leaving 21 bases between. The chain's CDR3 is CASQGGRDLEKLFF. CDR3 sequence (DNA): TGTGCCTCTCAAGGAGGAAGGGATTTAGAAAAACTGTTTTTT.

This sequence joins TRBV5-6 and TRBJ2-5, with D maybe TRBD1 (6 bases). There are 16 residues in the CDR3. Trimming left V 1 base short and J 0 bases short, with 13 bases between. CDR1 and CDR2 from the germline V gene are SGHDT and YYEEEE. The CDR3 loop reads CASSLFGQLHQETQYF. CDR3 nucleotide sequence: TGTGCCAGCAGCTTGTTTGGACAGCTCCACCAAGAGACCCAGTACTTC.

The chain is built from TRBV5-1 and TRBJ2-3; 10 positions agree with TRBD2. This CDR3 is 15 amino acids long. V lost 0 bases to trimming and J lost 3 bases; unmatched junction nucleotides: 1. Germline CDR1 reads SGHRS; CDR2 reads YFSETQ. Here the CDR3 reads CASSLGGLATDTQYF. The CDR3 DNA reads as TGCGCCAGCAGCTTGGGGGGACTAGCGACAGATACGCAGTATTTT.

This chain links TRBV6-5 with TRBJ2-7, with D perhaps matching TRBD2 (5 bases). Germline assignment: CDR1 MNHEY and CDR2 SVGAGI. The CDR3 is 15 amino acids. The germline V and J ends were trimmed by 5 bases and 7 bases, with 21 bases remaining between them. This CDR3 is CASSHRSVAPREQYV. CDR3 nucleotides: TGTGCCAGCAGTCACCGTAGCGTGGCACCTCGGGAGCAGTACGTC.